This T cell receptor (beta chain) was identified during a study of OX40 agonist ivuxolimab in advanced cancers. Study-wide points: Among some nonresponders, normalized T-cell clonal expansion was also low.

This clone was observed once. As yet, its antigen is unknown. Prior autoimmune disease or systemic immunosuppression barred patients. Libraries were prepared by immunoSEQ multiplex PCR; TCRdb keeps only in-frame clonotypes and omits some of them. This table holds fewer than 15,000 clones, around 69% found once. V was pared by 0 bases and J by 7 bases, with 12 bases between. CDR3 length equals 13 residues. Per the germline V gene, CDR1 is SQVTM and CDR2 is ANQGSEA. The chain joins TRBV29-1 to TRBJ1-1; the D gene is possibly TRBD1 (5 bases). This specimen was CD4+ or CD8+ T cells sorted from blood, taken in a trial of the OX40 agonist ivuxolimab. The sequence was collected from an adult with an advanced solid tumor such as melanoma, head and neck, liver or kidney cancer. CDR3 sequence (DNA): TGCAGCGTTGAAGATCAGGGCAGGGTTGAAGCTTTCTTT. It is translated as CSVEDQGRVEAFF.